Shown below are 17 T cell receptor beta chains from a single sample sequenced in a study of T cell repertoires in cytomegalovirus infection. One entry per CDR3 protein, called by TCRdb with MiXCR from the reads. The data contain fewer than 650,000 distinct CDR3 sequences, 40% of them singletons. The antigens these receptors bind are not known. The source was cultured PBMCs, collected from culture after CMV antigen stimulation. These receptors originate from a human donor in good health (CMV status not recorded). Some clones in this sample may be carry-over from other donors' samples.

In this sample, this clonotype turned up a few times. V usage is TRBV7-2 and J usage is TRBJ1-2, with D unresolved. The germline V and J ends were trimmed by 2 bases and 3 bases, with 10 bases remaining between them. The germline V gene has CDR1 SGHTA and CDR2 FQGNSA. The CDR3 is made up of 14 amino acids. In nucleotides, the CDR3 is TGTGCCAGCAGCTTAAAGGGAACAGACTATGGCTACACCTTC. This encodes CASSLKGTDYGYTF.

The J gene is TRBJ1-2, the V gene TRBV6-1, with 8 nucleotides matching TRBD1. V gave up 4 bases and J gave up 8 bases; unmatched junction bases: 6. CDR3 size: 13 residues. From germline, CDR1 is MNHNS and CDR2 SASEGT. The CDR3, as DNA: TGTGCCAGCAGTGTGGACAGGGATGGCGGCTACACCTTC. It yields the protein CASSVDRDGGYTF.

The gene calls are TRBV28 and TRBJ2-1; 8 nucleotides match TRBD2. CDR1 and CDR2 (germline): MDHEN, SYDVKM. The CDR3 has 15 amino acids. The V and J ends lost 4 bases and 8 bases, in that order; junction bases with no gene match: 10. The CDR3 sequence is CASSSWRGAGYEQFF. The CDR3 DNA follows: TGTGCCAGCAGTTCATGGCGGGGGGCCGGGTATGAGCAGTTCTTC.

The sample holds a few counts of this clonotype. The chain employs TRBV7-8 and TRBJ1-4, with D perhaps TRBD1 (5 bases). Germline lookup yields CDR1 SGHVS and CDR2 FQNEAQ. The CDR3 sequence is 15 residues long. V was shortened by 3 bases and J by 8 bases, with 16 bases between the two germline ends. CDR3 loop: CASSLGGRHREKLFF. CDR3 nucleotides: TGTGCCAGCAGCTTGGGGGGGAGACACCGAGAAAAACTGTTTTTT.

In its sample, this clonotype was seen a few times. The chain joins TRBV10-3 to TRBJ2-1, with TRBD1 matching over 8 bases. The length of the CDR3 is 13 residues. CDR1 is ENHRY and CDR2 is SYGVKD in the germline V gene. The V and J ends lost 10 bases and 9 bases, in that order; junction bases with no gene match: 11. The CDR3 DNA reads as TGTGCCACCGAGGGAGCCACAGGGGGTGAGCAGTTCTTC. It specifies CATEGATGGEQFF.

This clonotype showed up just a few times. V gene TRBV7-2 combines with J gene TRBJ2-7; D not certain. V lost 5 bases and J lost 9, with 17 bases in between. CDR3 size: 13 residues. CDR1 and CDR2 from the germline V gene are SGHTA and FQGNSA. CDR3 sequence: CASSQGPYEVQYF. For the CDR3, the DNA is TGTGCCAGCAGCCAAGGGCCCTACGAGGTGCAGTACTTC.

This clonotype was found a few times. V gene TRBV20-1 combines with J gene TRBJ1-5; D not certain. CDR3 size: 14 residues. V was shortened by 3 bases and J by 9 bases, with 18 bases between the two germline ends. Germline assignment: CDR1 DFQATT and CDR2 SNEGSKA (reference sequence). Here the CDR3 reads CSASSTVSLRPQHF. The CDR3 DNA sequence: TGCAGTGCTAGCTCGACGGTCTCCCTAAGGCCCCAGCATTTT.

The J gene is TRBJ2-1, the V gene TRBV7-9; 8 bases are shared with TRBD2. The CDR3 loop spans 15 amino acids. V shed 5 bases and J 9 bases; nucleotides not matched to a gene: 12. Per the germline V gene, CDR1 is SEHNR and CDR2 is FQNEAQ (reference sequence). CDR3 DNA: TGTGCCAGCAGCCCCCGGGGGGGCCCTTCCAGTGAGCAGTTCTTC. It translates to CASSPRGGPSSEQFF. The variable domain in full, with the rest retrieved from reference TRBV7-9 and TRBJ2-1, is DTGVSQNPRHKITKRGQNVTFRCDPISEHNRLYWYRQTLGQGPEFLTYFQNEAQLEKSRLLSDRFSAERPKGSFSTLEIQRTEQGDSAMYLCASSPRGGPSSEQFFGPGTRLTVL.

CDR3 amino acids: CASEGSGNTIYF. DNA for the CDR3: TGTGCCAGCGAAGGATCTGGAAACACCATATATTTT. V gene TRBV2 combines with J gene TRBJ1-3; no clear D. CDR3 length: 12 residues. Germline-derived CDR1 and CDR2 are SNHLY and FYNNEI. Deletions cut 8 bases from V and 1 base from J, with 6 bases between.

This clonotype was recorded a few times. This chain joins TRBV7-2 and TRBJ2-5; D assignment may be TRBD1 or TRBD2 (5 bases each). The CDR3 spans 14 residues. V lost 1 base, J lost 5 bases, and 11 bases lay in between. Germline CDR1 SGHTA, CDR2 FQGNSA. Here the CDR3 DNA reads TGTGCCAGCAGCTTAGTGGCTTGGGGGGAGACCCAGTACTTC. Translated, it gives CASSLVAWGETQYF.

This chain links TRBV6-5 with TRBJ2-6, with D unresolved. This CDR3 is built from 14 residues. Trimming took off 6 bases at V and 1 base at J, with 7 bases between the two ends. CDR1 is MNHEY and CDR2 is SVGAGI in the germline V gene. CDR3 DNA: TGTGCCAGCAGCCGTCGGTCTGGGGCCAACGTCCTGACTTTC. Translation: CASSRRSGANVLTF.

This chain joins TRBV4-3 and TRBJ2-5; 9 bases align to TRBD1. The CDR3 is 17 amino acids. The germline V gene encodes CDR1 LGHNA and CDR2 YSLEER. The ends lost 0 bases at V and 4 bases at J; junction bases unmatched: 9. Here the CDR3 reads CASSQDAVGTGRETQYF. For the CDR3, the DNA is TGCGCCAGCAGCCAAGACGCGGTGGGGACAGGGCGAGAGACCCAGTACTTC.

V gene TRBV7-8 combines with J gene TRBJ1-4; D is unclear. The CDR3 spans 14 residues. V was clipped by 5 bases and J by 7 bases, with 14 bases between them. The germline CDR1 and CDR2 sequences are SGHVS and FQNEAQ. The CDR3: CASSPLGLREKLFF. CDR3 DNA: TGTGCCAGCAGCCCCCTTGGATTGCGTGAAAAACTGTTTTTT.

As regards this clonotype: At one end, the junction sequence differs from germline, possibly due to a read error. The V and J genes are TRBV7-9 and TRBJ2-1; tentatively, D is TRBD1 (5 bases). CDR3 length: 17 residues. The germline V gene has CDR1 SEHNR and CDR2 FQNEAQ (reference sequence). The CDR3 here is CASIQGTLYPSFNEQFF. The DNA for the CDR3 is TGTGCCAGCATTCAGGGAACCCTTTACCCCTCCTTCAATGAGCAGTTCTTC.

The CDR3 DNA is TGTGCCAGCAGAATCAGGGATTCGAGGTGGGAGCAGTACTTC. Protein: CASRIRDSRWEQYF. The chain has TRBV6-1 and TRBJ2-7; D perhaps matches TRBD1 (5 bases). V lost 6 bases and J 7 bases, leaving 19 bases between the germline ends. The CDR3 contains 14 residues. Per the germline V gene, CDR1 is MNHNS and CDR2 is SASEGT.

This clonotype has just one count. The chain employs TRBV2 and TRBJ2-7; D remains ambiguous. V was clipped by 2 bases and J by 2 bases, with 10 bases between them. The CDR3 has 14 residues. Germline V gives CDR1 SNHLY, CDR2 FYNNEI. The CDR3: CASSEIWPPYEQYF. DNA of the CDR3: TGTGCCAGCAGTGAAATTTGGCCCCCCTACGAGCAGTACTTC.

In this sample, this clonotype turned up many times. The V call is TRBV7-2, the J call TRBJ2-7; 9 bases map to TRBD1. After removal of 3 bases from V and 5 bases from J, the junction contained 8 bases not matched to a gene. The CDR3 extends over 15 amino acids. Germline lookup yields CDR1 SGHTA and CDR2 FQGNSA. Written as DNA, the CDR3 is TGTGCCAGCAGCTTTATGTGGACAGGGGTGGACGAGCAGTACTTC. Residues: CASSFMWTGVDEQYF.